Each of the 6 T cell receptor beta chains below was sequenced from the same sample in a study of T cells in Graves' hyperthyroidism and ophthalmopathy. TCR beta CDR3 sequences were amplified from RNA transcripts. HTBI primers were employed in a first-round RT-PCR of the TCR CDR3. TCRdb re-analysed the multiplex PCR reads in MiXCR, keeping a single row per CDR3 protein. Among 550,000 to 700,000 distinct CDR3 sequences listed, under 60% were seen once. The sample consisted of peripheral blood or thyroid tissue (not recorded which). These receptor sequences come from an adult woman with Graves' disease, either hyperthyroidism or ophthalmopathy (not recorded which).

The chain joins TRBV7-2 to TRBJ1-2, with D perhaps matching TRBD1 (5 bases). Trimming stripped 8 bases from V and 3 bases from J, with 7 bases between. CDR1 and CDR2 from the germline V gene are SGHTA and FQGNSA. The CDR3 spans 11 residues. The CDR3 spells CASGHYYGYTF. Written as DNA, the CDR3 is TGTGCCAGCGGACACTACTATGGCTACACCTTC.

This clonotype has a single count. CDR3 protein: CASSFRDRELFF. The CDR3 DNA follows: TGTGCCAGCAGCTTCCGGGACAGGGAGCTGTTTTTT. This chain uses TRBV11-2 with TRBJ2-2; maybe TRBD1 (6 bases). Germline V gene data show CDR1 as SGHAT and CDR2 as FQNNGV. Trimming removed 3 bases from V and 9 bases from J, with 8 bases in between. The CDR3 is made up of 12 amino acids.

The rearrangement joins TRBV19 to TRBJ1-5; D ambiguous. The V end lost 7 bases, the J end lost 7 bases, and 20 bases lay between the germline ends. This CDR3 contains 15 residues. The V gene's germline CDR1 is LNHDA and CDR2 SQIVND (reference sequence). CDR3 nucleotide sequence: TGTGCCAGTACGGATTTTACGGGGTTAGGGCAGCCCCAGCATTTT. Protein product: CASTDFTGLGQPQHF. Based on the CDR3 plus reference TRBV19 and TRBJ1-5, the full variable domain is DGGITQSPKYLFRKEGQNVTLSCEQNLNHDAMYWYRQDPGQGLRLIYYSQIVNDFQKGDIAEGYSVSREKKESFPLTVTSAQKNPTAFYLCASTDFTGLGQPQHFGDGTRLSIL.

The count of this clonotype is one. The rearrangement links TRBV13 to TRBJ1-3; D may be TRBD1 (6 bases). The CDR3 totals 16 residues. Germline values: CDR1 PRHDT, CDR2 FYEKMQ (reference sequence). Deletions cut 5 bases from V and 6 bases from J, with 20 bases between. The CDR3 is CASSPRGRLRANTIYF. The CDR3 DNA reads as TGTGCCAGCAGCCCCCGGGGGCGACTCCGCGCAAACACCATATATTTT.

This chain connects TRBV7-2 to TRBJ2-7; tentative D call: TRBD1 (5 bases). Looked up from germline, CDR1 is SGHTA and CDR2 is FQGNSA. The CDR3 is 14 amino acids. The germline V and J ends were trimmed by 5 bases and 4 bases, with 15 bases remaining between them. This CDR3 is CASSSSGYRYEQYF. As DNA, the CDR3 is TGTGCCAGCAGCAGTAGTGGGTACAGGTACGAGCAGTACTTC.

The rearrangement uses TRBV27 and TRBJ2-5; 8 nucleotides match TRBD1. Unmatched junction bases numbered 19, after V lost 8 bases and J lost 5 bases. Germline V gene lookup returns CDR1 MNHEY and CDR2 SMNVEV (reference sequence). The CDR3 runs to 17 residues. CDR3 loop: CASSPVGGQAGGETQYF. CDR3 DNA sequence: TGTGCCAGCTCACCCGTGGGGGGACAGGCAGGAGGGGAGACCCAGTACTTC.